The present entry profiles one T cell receptor beta chain with its context. Its antigen is not identified. The sample originates from a study of shared clonotypes between healthy human individuals. Study-level findings and limits: Sample collection involved blood only; tissue repertoires are likely different.

Trimming shortened V by 1 base and J by 0 bases, and 4 bases separated the two germline ends. This CDR3 is built from 13 residues. The germline V gene encodes CDR1 SEHNR and CDR2 FQNEAQ (reference sequence). Sorted-subset replicate PCR reactions contained 150 to 200 ng DNA, corresponding to tens of thousands of T cell genomes. TCRdb's copy holds only in-frame clones and misses some; the assay was immunoSEQ multiplex PCR. This sample has some 2,400,000 clones; approximately 94% occur once, and the top ten carry about 0.13%. The source of this sequence is a man between 18 and 29 years old in good health. The chain has TRBV7-9 and TRBJ2-7; D unresolved. The sample was naive CD4+ T cells sorted from blood. Subset given: CD45RA+ positively selected. The CDR3 DNA reads as TGTGCCAGCAGCTTAGAATCCTCCTACGAGCAGTACTTC. Translation gives CASSLESSYEQYF.